The present TCR beta chain was sequenced within a study of immune evolution from preneoplasia to lung adenocarcinoma. This clone was seen a single time. Data came from immunoSEQ multiplex PCR; TCRdb stores just in-frame clones and leaves some out. This table holds about 6,500 clones, approximately 79% found once. CDR1 SGHNT and CDR2 YENEEA come from the germline V gene. The CDR3 contains 13 residues. The V and J ends lost 0 bases and 15 bases respectively, with 15 bases between them. Material: FFPE invasive lung adenocarcinoma tissue. The rearrangement links TRBV11-3 to TRBJ2-1; D may be TRBD2 (6 bases). This sequence was found in a person aged 55 to 75 with lung adenocarcinoma. CDR3 sequence (DNA): TGTGCCAGCAGCTTAGATGGGACTGGGGTTCTGTTCTTC. Translation: CASSLDGTGVLFF.